Below, 26 T cell receptor beta chains from the same sample are listed, as sequenced in a study of T cell responses to AZD1222 COVID-19 vaccine. The data were produced by immunoSEQ multiplex PCR, yet TCRdb's version contains in-frame clones alone and is incomplete. The sample consists of 170,000 or so clones, 87% of them appearing once. The sample was peripheral blood, taken on day 0 of AZD1222 vaccination. The source is an adult in good health.

This clone was observed once. The CDR3 is CASSYLAGGVNNEQFF. The DNA of the CDR3 is TGTGCCAGCAGTTACCTAGCGGGAGGGGTTAACAATGAGCAGTTCTTC. The rearrangement joins TRBV6-2 or TRBV6-3 to TRBJ2-1, with 12 nucleotides matching TRBD2. V lost 2 bases to trimming and J lost 5 bases; unmatched junction nucleotides: 4. This CDR3 has 16 amino acids. Germline V CDR1 and CDR2: MNHEY, SVGEGT.

J is TRBJ2-2 and V is TRBV4-1, with D possibly matching TRBD2 (6 bases). Looked up from germline, CDR1 is MGHRA and CDR2 is YSYEKL. Trimming cost V 3 bases and J 5 bases, with 13 bases left between them. The CDR3 has 15 amino acids. The CDR3 sequence is CASSHYTGTTGELFF. The CDR3 nucleotides read TGCGCCAGCAGCCATTATACCGGGACTACCGGGGAGCTGTTTTTT.

This chain connects TRBV6-1 to TRBJ2-7; 8 nucleotides align to TRBD2. CDR3 length equals 16 residues. Germline CDR1 and CDR2: MNHNS and SASEGT. The junction had 8 bases not matched to a gene; V was cut back by 1 base and J by 3 bases. DNA of the CDR3: TGTGCCAGCAGTGAAGGGTTAGCGGGACCACACTACGAGCAGTACTTC. Its translation: CASSEGLAGPHYEQYF.

The rearrangement joins TRBV11-2 to TRBJ2-4; 12 bases line up with TRBD2. The CDR3 is 18 residues long. Germline V lookup: CDR1 SGHAT, CDR2 FQNNGV. V lost 1 base to trimming and J lost 3 bases; unmatched junction nucleotides: 7. CDR3 amino acids: CASSLVSSGRAGKNIQYF. The CDR3 coding sequence is TGTGCCAGCAGCTTAGTTTCTAGCGGGAGGGCTGGCAAAAACATTCAGTACTTC. Supplemented by reference TRBV11-2 and TRBJ2-4, the full variable domain reads EAGVAQSPRYKIIEKRQSVAFWCNPISGHATLYWYQQILGQGPKLLIQFQNNGVVDDSQLPKDRFSAERLKGVDSTLKIQPAKLEDSAVYLCASSLVSSGRAGKNIQYFGAGTRLSVL.

CDR3 DNA sequence: TGTGCCAGCAGATACGGGGGGGGCACAGATACGCAGTATTTT. Its translation is CASRYGGGTDTQYF. The gene calls are TRBV7-2 and TRBJ2-3, with TRBD2 identical over 8 bases. From germline, CDR1 is SGHTA and CDR2 FQGNSA. The J segment lost 1 base and the V segment lost 6 bases, leaving 3 bases of the junction unmatched. The CDR3 sequence is 14 residues long.

The chain recombines TRBV6-5 with TRBJ2-2; 9 bases match TRBD2. The CDR3 spans 15 residues. The V segment lost 5 bases and the J segment 5 bases; nucleotides outside the gene matches: 6. Germline V gene sequence: CDR1 MNHEY, CDR2 SVGAGI. CDR3 sequence (DNA): TGTGCCAGCAGTCGTAGCGGGAGTGGTACCGGGGAGCTGTTTTTT. The encoded protein is CASSRSGSGTGELFF.

This clone has only one observation. The chain has TRBV3-1 (or the pseudogene TRBV3-2) and TRBJ1-6; D is undetermined. V dropped 4 bases and J dropped 9 bases, with 10 bases sitting between them. The CDR3 runs 13 residues. CDR1 is LGHDT and CDR2 is YNNKEL in the germline V gene (reference sequence). The CDR3 is CASSLRGRSPLHF. CDR3 bases: TGTGCCAGCAGCCTAAGAGGGCGTTCACCCCTCCACTTT.

This rearrangement joins TRBV2 to TRBJ1-5; D remains unclear. Germline CDR1 SNHLY, CDR2 FYNNEI. This CDR3 comprises 13 residues. With 7 bases removed from V and 0 bases from J, the gap between germline ends came to 7 bases. CDR3 residues: CASNGYSNQPQHF. CDR3 DNA sequence: TGTGCCAGCAACGGGTATAGCAATCAGCCCCAGCATTTT.

This rearrangement joins TRBV5-4 to TRBJ1-1, with 9 positions matching TRBD1. Trimming took 9 bases from V and 4 from J; bases not matched to a gene: 10. Germline CDR1 reads SGHNT; CDR2 reads YYREEE (reference sequence). The CDR3 has 14 amino acids. The CDR3 DNA is TGTGCCAAGCCACAGGGGGCGGTGGGCACTGAAGCTTTCTTT. Residues: CAKPQGAVGTEAFF.

The table lists this clone with a few counts. This rearrangement joins TRBV5-4 to TRBJ2-2; TRBD2 matches 9 bases. J lost 10 bases, V lost 3 bases, and 7 bases had no gene match. Germline loops: CDR1 SGHNT, CDR2 YYREEE (reference sequence). The CDR3 loop spans 14 amino acids. The CDR3 coding sequence is TGTGCCAGCAGCTCCCCGGGACTAGCTCCGGAGCTGTTTTTT. Translating it yields CASSSPGLAPELFF.

V usage is TRBV9 and J usage is TRBJ1-2, with 7 bases identical to TRBD1. The CDR3 sequence is 16 residues long. Germline V lookup: CDR1 SGDLS, CDR2 YYNGEE. The J segment lost 6 bases and the V segment lost 3 bases, leaving 14 bases of the junction unmatched. CDR3 amino acids: CASSAGYGTEFHGYTF. CDR3 bases: TGTGCCAGCAGCGCCGGGTACGGGACAGAATTTCATGGCTACACCTTC.

The CDR3 coding sequence is TGTGCCAGTAGTATCCGCGGTGAAGCTTTCTTT. Protein product: CASSIRGEAFF. The rearrangement joins TRBV19 to TRBJ1-1; no firm D call. CDR1 is LNHDA and CDR2 is SQIVND in the germline V gene (reference sequence). V gave up 3 bases and J gave up 7 bases, with 6 bases separating them. There are 11 residues in the CDR3. Variable domain in full (rest from reference TRBV19 and TRBJ1-1): DGGITQSPKYLFRKEGQNVTLSCEQNLNHDAMYWYRQDPGQGLRLIYYSQIVNDFQKGDIAEGYSVSREKKESFPLTVTSAQKNPTAFYLCASSIRGEAFFGQGTRLTVV.

The rearrangement links TRBV9 to TRBJ2-3; 7 bases line up with TRBD1. The length of the CDR3 is 15 residues. After removal of 1 base from V and 0 bases from J, the junction contained 2 bases not matched to a gene. CDR1 and CDR2 (germline): SGDLS, YYNGEE. The CDR3 bases are TGTGCCAGCAGCGTAATGACAGGGAGCACAGATACGCAGTATTTT. Translation: CASSVMTGSTDTQYF.

In this sample, this clone turned up once. The gene calls are TRBV6-6 and TRBJ2-1; 7 bases map to TRBD2. Germline CDR1 MNHNY, CDR2 SVGAGI (reference sequence). This CDR3 is 15 amino acids long. J lost 4 bases, V lost 3 bases, and 6 bases had no gene match. As DNA, the CDR3 is TGTGCCAGCAGTTATCGGCGGGAGATTTACAATGAGCAGTTCTTC. Amino acid sequence: CASSYRREIYNEQFF.

The CDR3 coding sequence is TGTGCCAGCAGCGAAAAGTCTGAAAAACTGTTTTTT. It codes for CASSEKSEKLFF. The gene calls are TRBV7-9 and TRBJ1-4; D is uncertain. This CDR3 has 12 amino acids. Germline CDR1 is SEHNR and CDR2 is FQNEAQ (reference sequence). The V end lost 5 bases, the J end lost 7 bases, and 8 bases lay between the germline ends.

J is TRBJ2-5 and V is TRBV12-3 or TRBV12-4; TRBD2 is a possible D gene (5 bases). This CDR3 is built from 12 residues. V was trimmed by 4 bases and J by 5 bases, leaving 8 bases between them. CDR3 in DNA: TGTGCCAGCAGTTCACGGAGGGAGACCCAGTACTTC. It is translated as CASSSRRETQYF.

This clone was observed once. The chain uses TRBV7-2 and TRBJ2-7; no definite D call. The CDR3 consists of 13 residues. Looked up from germline, CDR1 is SGHTA and CDR2 is FQGNSA. Trimming removed 3 bases from V and 2 bases from J, with 8 bases in between. The CDR3 DNA is TGTGCCAGCAGCTTCTACGGTCCCTACGAGCAGTACTTC. It encodes CASSFYGPYEQYF.

The rearrangement links TRBV6-6 to TRBJ2-7, with a possible D match to TRBD1 (6 bases). The CDR3 is 13 amino acids. With 6 bases removed from V and 1 base from J, the gap between germline ends came to 10 bases. The germline CDR1 and CDR2 sequences are MNHNY and SVGAGI (reference sequence). The CDR3 protein is CASSYGQSYEQYF. The CDR3, as DNA: TGTGCCAGCAGCTACGGACAGTCCTACGAGCAGTACTTC.

This chain connects TRBV3-1 (or the pseudogene TRBV3-2) to TRBJ2-5, with 7 nucleotides matching TRBD1. Germline assignment: CDR1 LGHDT and CDR2 YNNKEL (reference sequence). The CDR3 contains 14 residues. Losses at the gene ends were 4 bases for V and 2 bases for J; bases not matched to a gene: 4. The CDR3 region is CASSRDSRQETQYF. DNA for the CDR3: TGTGCCAGCAGCCGGGACAGCAGACAAGAGACCCAGTACTTC.

The chain links TRBV27 to TRBJ1-1; D is perhaps TRBD1 (5 bases). CDR3 length: 13 residues. Germline V gene lookup returns CDR1 MNHEY and CDR2 SMNVEV (reference sequence). The germline V and J ends were trimmed by 2 bases and 8 bases, with 12 bases remaining between them. In DNA form, the CDR3 reads TGTGCCAGCAGTTTAAAGGGGAACGTCGAAGCTTTCTTT. As protein: CASSLKGNVEAFF.

This clone was detected once. V and J are TRBV5-1 and TRBJ2-1; tentative D call: TRBD2 (6 bases). Germline CDR1 SGHRS, CDR2 YFSETQ. The CDR3 is 14 residues long. Between the trimmed V and J ends, which lost 2 bases and 11 bases, there was a span of 17 bases. CDR3 in DNA: TGCGCCAGCAGCTTTGTGGGATTCGGAGGGCAGCAGTTCTTC. It yields the protein CASSFVGFGGQQFF.

This clone occurred a few times. In DNA, the CDR3 is TGTGCCAGCAGCTTCAGCGGGAGAACCTACAATGAGCAGTTCTTC. It specifies CASSFSGRTYNEQFF. The chain is built from TRBV7-2 and TRBJ2-1, with 8 bases lining up with TRBD2. Trimming cost V 3 bases and J 2 bases; bases outside gene matches: 3. CDR1 and CDR2 (germline): SGHTA, FQGNSA. The CDR3 covers 15 residues.

The chain couples TRBV5-1 to TRBJ1-2; TRBD1 agrees at 7 bases. The junction had 5 bases not matched to a gene; V was cut back by 3 bases and J by 0 bases. In germline, CDR1 is SGHRS, CDR2 YFSETQ. The length of the CDR3 is 15 residues. The CDR3 DNA reads TGCGCCAGCAGCTCAACCGGACAGGCTAACTATGGCTACACCTTC. This translates into CASSSTGQANYGYTF.

The chain joins TRBV15 to TRBJ1-1; D not resolved. Germline CDR1 is LNHNV and CDR2 is YYDKDF (reference sequence). The CDR3 spans 14 residues. V was shortened by 0 bases and J by 1 base, with 6 bases between the two germline ends. The CDR3 coding sequence is TGTGCCACCAGCAGAGATTTCTCGAACACTGAAGCTTTCTTT. Protein: CATSRDFSNTEAFF.

This chain links TRBV27 with TRBJ1-1, with D perhaps TRBD1 (5 bases). V lost 0 bases and J lost 8, with 10 bases in between. The CDR3 consists of 13 residues. Germline V CDR1 and CDR2: MNHEY, SMNVEV (reference sequence). The CDR3 DNA reads TGTGCCAGCAGTTTATCGGGGGTAGGGGAAGCTTTCTTT. It encodes CASSLSGVGEAFF.

In its sample, this clone was seen a few times. J is TRBJ2-5 and V is TRBV19; D uncertain. Germline lookup yields CDR1 LNHDA and CDR2 SQIVND (reference sequence). V lost 9 bases, J lost 5 bases, and 10 bases lay in between. The CDR3 is made up of 11 amino acids. CDR3 bases: TGTGCCAGCTCACAGACGGAGACCCAGTACTTC. Its protein product is CASSQTETQYF.